Shown below are 6 T cell receptor beta chains from a single sample sequenced in a study of cytomegalovirus exposure and HLA in healthy donors. Primers: 60 Vbeta forward and 13 Jbeta reverse. The assay was immunoSEQ multiplex PCR, and TCRdb's table has in-frame clones only and misses some. The table shows 200,000 to 250,000 clones, with 65% to 75% occurring only once. The specimen sequenced was PBMCs. The receptors come from a woman aged 30 to 39 in good health and CMV-seronegative.

The CDR3 nucleotides read TGTGCCAGCAGCACCCGGACAGGATTTAACAATGAGCAGTTCTTC. Its protein product is CASSTRTGFNNEQFF. The genes are TRBV9 and TRBJ2-1; 7 nucleotides agree with TRBD1. This CDR3 is built from 15 residues. Germline values: CDR1 SGDLS, CDR2 YYNGEE. V lost 4 bases, J lost 5 bases, and 9 bases stayed unmatched.

The CDR3 region is CASSQSVASYEQYF. The DNA of the CDR3 is TGTGCCAGCAGTCAATCAGTTGCTTCCTACGAGCAGTACTTC. The chain combines TRBV6-5 with TRBJ2-7, with D hard to call. Deletions cut 5 bases from V and 1 base from J, with 12 bases between. Germline CDR1 and CDR2: MNHEY and SVGAGI. CDR3 length: 14 amino acids.

The chain employs TRBV2 and TRBJ2-7, with TRBD2 as a possible D gene (6 bases). Germline assignment: CDR1 SNHLY and CDR2 FYNNEI. The CDR3 extends over 13 amino acids. Trimming stripped 7 bases from V and 5 bases from J, with 15 bases between. The CDR3 region is CASTAGGVNEQYF. The CDR3 nucleotides read TGTGCCAGCACCGCCGGGGGTGTCAACGAGCAGTACTTC.

The J gene is TRBJ2-6, the V gene TRBV10-3; tentatively, D is TRBD1 (6 bases). This CDR3 spans 17 amino acids. CDR1 is ENHRY and CDR2 is SYGVKD in the germline V gene. Trimming cost V 4 bases and J 0 bases, with 13 bases left between them. This CDR3 reads CAISAGQLSSGANVLTF. CDR3 nucleotide sequence: TGTGCCATCAGTGCAGGACAGCTGTCCTCTGGGGCCAACGTCCTGACTTTC.

This chain connects TRBV11-3 to TRBJ2-1; 9 bases fit TRBD1. Germline V gene sequence: CDR1 SGHNT, CDR2 YENEEA. This CDR3 is built from 15 residues. V lost 1 base, J lost 7 bases, and 5 bases stayed unmatched. CDR3: CASSLGTGAVNEQFF. As DNA, the CDR3 is TGTGCCAGCAGCTTAGGGACAGGGGCAGTGAATGAGCAGTTCTTC. Full variable domain (missing parts from reference TRBV11-3 and TRBJ2-1): EAGVVQSPRYKIIEKKQPVAFWCNPISGHNTLYWYLQNLGQGPELLIRYENEEAVDDSQLPKDRFSAERLKGVDSTLKIQPAELGDSAVYLCASSLGTGAVNEQFFGPGTRLTVL.

The rearrangement uses TRBV9 and TRBJ2-3; TRBD1 agrees at 9 bases. Germline CDR1 is SGDLS and CDR2 is YYNGEE. V was clipped by 0 bases and J by 1 base; unmatched bases: 3. This CDR3 comprises 16 residues. CDR3 region: CASSVEGDRGTDTQYF. DNA for the CDR3: TGTGCCAGCAGCGTAGAGGGGGACAGGGGCACAGATACGCAGTATTTT.